The rows below give T cell receptor beta chains drawn from one sample of a study of CD8 T cells in ankylosing spondylitis. TCRdb re-derived calls from the 5' RACE reads in MiXCR, one entry per CDR3 protein. The data contain 450,000 to 550,000 distinct CDR3 sequences, about 5.4% of them seen just once; the ten biggest clones take up 3% to 4.5%. Source material: blood, either unsorted or a sorted T cell fraction (not recorded which). The receptors were gathered from a male donor with ankylosing spondylitis. CDR3s include the opening cysteine and the closing phenylalanine or tryptophan. The order of the fields is J gene, clone size, D gene, V gene, CDR3 length, CDR3 protein, CDR3 DNA. The D gene is left open where the match is weak. Clone size is shown for a subset of rows, as once, few, many or a class of expanded clone.

>TRBJ1-1|many|-|TRBV4-2|13
CASSQGFNTEAFF
TGTGCCAGCAGCCAAGGTTTTAACACTGAAGCTTTCTTT
>TRBJ1-1|many|TRBD1|TRBV10-2|13
CASSGQGATEAFF
TGCGCCAGCAGCGGACAGGGGGCTACTGAAGCTTTCTTT
>TRBJ2-7|many|TRBD1|TRBV11-2|15
CASSSRDRAPYEQYF
TGTGCCAGCAGCAGCCGGGACAGGGCCCCCTACGAGCAGTACTTC
>TRBJ1-1|many|-|TRBV12-3/TRBV12-4|14
CASSATGGDTEAFF
TGTGCCAGCAGTGCAACAGGAGGGGACACTGAAGCTTTCTTT
>TRBJ1-5|many|-|TRBV20-1|13
CSGEDSSNQPQHF
TGCAGTGGGGAGGACAGCTCGAATCAGCCCCAGCATTTT
>TRBJ2-7|few|TRBD1|TRBV6-2/TRBV6-3|16
CASTSVRRQGPYEQYF
TGTGCCAGCACCTCTGTCAGGAGACAGGGGCCCTACGAGCAGTACTTC
>TRBJ1-2|many|TRBD1|TRBV6-1|15
CASSTLVTGVYGYTF
TGTGCCAGCAGTACACTTGTCACAGGGGTCTATGGCTACACCTTC
>TRBJ1-3|many|-|TRBV15|18
CATSRNYGGYETGNTIYF
TGTGCCACCAGCAGAAATTACGGAGGTTACGAGACTGGAAACACCATATATTTT
>TRBJ1-6|many|TRBD1|TRBV20-1|17
CSARKVGTGTGGSPLHF
TGCAGTGCTCGCAAAGTTGGGACCGGGACAGGGGGATCACCCCTCCACTTT
>TRBJ2-3|many|-|TRBV9|17
CASTRGGAHHNTDTQYF
TGTGCCAGCACGAGGGGGGGAGCCCATCACAACACAGATACGCAGTATTTT
>TRBJ2-1|many|-|TRBV4-1|18
CASSQVARSLPSYNEQFF
TGCGCCAGCAGCCAAGTGGCGAGGAGTCTCCCCTCCTACAATGAGCAGTTCTTC
>TRBJ1-6|many|-|TRBV7-2|16
CASSLAHSSYNSPLHF
TGTGCCAGCAGCCTCGCCCATAGCTCCTATAATTCACCCCTCCACTTT
>TRBJ2-5|few|TRBD2|TRBV20-1|13
CSALREFGETQYF
TGCAGTGCCTTGCGGGAGTTCGGGGAGACCCAGTACTTC
>TRBJ2-5|many|TRBD1|TRBV11-1|18
CASSLVGGPANFQETQYF
TGTGCCAGCAGCTTAGTAGGGGGCCCTGCAAATTTTCAAGAGACCCAGTACTTC
>TRBJ2-5|many|TRBD2|TRBV10-3|15
CAIRATSGGLETQYF
TGTGCCATCAGGGCGACTAGCGGGGGGTTGGAGACCCAGTACTTC
>TRBJ1-4|few|-|TRBV28|14
CAARPGGAREKLFF
TGTGCCGCCCGTCCTGGGGGGGCGCGTGAAAAACTGTTTTTT
>TRBJ1-5|many|-|TRBV5-1|13
CASRDGDSGPQHF
TGCGCCAGCAGGGACGGGGATTCAGGGCCCCAGCATTTT
>TRBJ1-1|many|-|TRBV6-5|13
CASSYDLRFPAFF
TGTGCCAGCAGTTACGACCTCAGATTCCCGGCTTTCTTT
>TRBJ2-7|-|TRBD2|TRBV7-2|16
CASSPLLSGASYEQYF
TGTGCCAGCAGCCCCTTATTGAGCGGGGCTTCCTACGAGCAGTACTTC
>TRBJ2-3|many|-|TRBV7-6|16
CASSFTERSSTDTQYF
TGTGCCAGCAGTTTTACAGAGCGATCTAGCACAGATACGCAGTATTTT
>TRBJ2-1|many|-|TRBV15|15
CATSRDKGNYNEQFF
TGTGCCACCAGCAGAGATAAAGGGAACTACAATGAGCAGTTCTTC
>TRBJ2-1|-|TRBD2|TRBV5-1|16
CASSFPLAGGPGEQFF
TGCGCCAGCAGCTTTCCTCTAGCGGGAGGGCCCGGTGAGCAGTTCTTC
>TRBJ1-2|-|TRBD1|TRBV29-1|12
CSVDRTGSGYTF
TGCAGCGTTGATCGGACAGGGAGTGGCTACACCTTC
>TRBJ2-3|many|-|TRBV7-3|13
CASSYRRADTQYF
TGTGCCAGCAGCTATAGGAGGGCAGATACGCAGTATTTT
>TRBJ2-3|many|-|TRBV10-3|13
CASQGGAGDTQYF
TGTGCCAGCCAGGGTGGAGCTGGGGATACGCAGTATTTT
>TRBJ2-1|few|-|TRBV9|16
CASSVDTYSSYNEQFF
TGTGCCAGCAGCGTAGATACTTACAGCTCCTACAATGAGCAGTTCTTC
>TRBJ1-2|many|-|TRBV29-1|13
CSVGGPGDHGYTF
TGCAGCGTTGGGGGTCCAGGGGACCATGGCTACACCTTC
>TRBJ2-1|-|TRBD2|TRBV30|15
CAWSKGLAGYNEQFF
TGTGCCTGGAGCAAGGGACTAGCGGGATACAATGAGCAGTTCTTC
>TRBJ2-1|many|-|TRBV28|13
CASSSSWGNEQFF
TGTGCCAGCAGTTCATCCTGGGGAAATGAGCAGTTCTTC
>TRBJ2-1|many|TRBD1|TRBV24-1|15
CATSDPGQGYNEQFF
TGTGCCACCAGTGATCCGGGACAGGGGTACAATGAGCAGTTCTTC
>TRBJ2-7|-|-|TRBV10-3|13
CAIRGTVAYEQYF
TGTGCCATCAGGGGGACGGTCGCCTACGAGCAGTACTTC
>TRBJ2-3|many|TRBD2|TRBV5-1|16
CASSTTIAGDTDTQYF
TGCGCCAGCAGCACCACCATAGCGGGGGATACAGATACGCAGTATTTT
>TRBJ2-2|many|-|TRBV29-1|15
CSVVGGPRNTGELFF
TGCAGCGTTGTCGGTGGACCCCGAAACACCGGGGAGCTGTTTTTT
>TRBJ1-1|many|-|TRBV13|13
CASSRLDGTEAFF
TGTGCCAGCAGCCGACTGGACGGCACTGAAGCTTTCTTT
>TRBJ2-1|many|TRBD2|TRBV27|14
CASGGRGSFNEQFF
TGTGCCAGCGGGGGGAGGGGTTCTTTCAATGAGCAGTTCTTC